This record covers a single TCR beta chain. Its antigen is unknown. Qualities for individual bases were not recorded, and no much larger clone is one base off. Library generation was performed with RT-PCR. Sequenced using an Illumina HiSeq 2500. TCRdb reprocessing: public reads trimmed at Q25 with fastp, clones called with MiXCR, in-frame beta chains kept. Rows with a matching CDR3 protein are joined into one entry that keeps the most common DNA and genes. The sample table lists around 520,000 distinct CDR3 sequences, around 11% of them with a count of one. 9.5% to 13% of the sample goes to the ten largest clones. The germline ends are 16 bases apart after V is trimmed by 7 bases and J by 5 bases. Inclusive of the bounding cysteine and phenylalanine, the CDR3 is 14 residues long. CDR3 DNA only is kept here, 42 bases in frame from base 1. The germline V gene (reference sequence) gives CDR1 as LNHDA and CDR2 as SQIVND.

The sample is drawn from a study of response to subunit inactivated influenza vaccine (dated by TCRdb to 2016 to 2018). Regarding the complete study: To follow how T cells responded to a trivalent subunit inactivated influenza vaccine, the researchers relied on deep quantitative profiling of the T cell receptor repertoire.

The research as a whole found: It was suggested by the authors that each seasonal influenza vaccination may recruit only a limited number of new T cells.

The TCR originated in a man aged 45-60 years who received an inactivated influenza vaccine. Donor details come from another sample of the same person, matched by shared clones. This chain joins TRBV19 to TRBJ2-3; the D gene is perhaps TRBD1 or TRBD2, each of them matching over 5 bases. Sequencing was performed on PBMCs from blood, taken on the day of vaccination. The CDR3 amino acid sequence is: CASNPTGGLDTQYF. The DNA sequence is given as TGTGCCAGTAACCCAACTGGGGGATTAGATACGCAGTATTTT.